The sequence of this T cell receptor beta chain was determined in a study of breast tumors, draining lymph nodes, adjacent tissues. The table lists this clonotype with many counts. Its specificity is not known. TCRdb re-called the multiplex PCR reads with MiXCR, one entry per CDR3 protein. This sample has fewer than 200,000 distinct CDR3 sequences, with 30% to 35% found just once. Regarding the study as a whole: Tumors had less TCR diversity than lymph nodes, more than nontumor tissue.

The CDR3 covers 11 residues. Germline V CDR1 and CDR2: MDHEN, SYDVKM. Trimming shortened V by 6 bases and J by 2 bases, and 5 bases separated the two germline ends. The lymph nodes were axillary draining lymph nodes from breast cancer patients. Material for sequencing was axillary lymph node tissue. The source is a female donor with breast cancer. Some clones in this sample may be carry-over from other donors' samples. The rearrangement uses TRBV28 and TRBJ2-7; D is unresolved. The CDR3 nucleotides are TGTGCCAGCAGCCTGACCTACGAGCAGTACTTC. Amino acids: CASSLTYEQYF.